Listed here are 22 T cell receptor beta chains from one sample, sequenced in a study of cytomegalovirus exposure and HLA in healthy donors. PCR used 60 Vbeta primers and 13 Jbeta primers. The assay was immunoSEQ multiplex PCR, and TCRdb's table has in-frame clones only and misses some. The data contain 250,000 to 350,000 clones, 80% to 90% of them singletons. The sequencing input was PBMCs. Receptors originate from a man aged 40-50 years in good health and CMV-seropositive.

The chain links TRBV5-4 to TRBJ1-2; 7 positions match TRBD1. This CDR3 region has 14 residues. Germline V lookup: CDR1 SGHNT, CDR2 YYREEE (reference sequence). The V and J ends lost 0 bases and 7 bases, in that order; junction bases with no gene match: 6. The CDR3, as DNA: TGTGCCAGCAGCTTGGAGGGGGCATTAGGTGGCTACACCTTC. Protein product: CASSLEGALGGYTF.

The CDR3 DNA reads as TGTGCCAGCAGTTTGACTAGCGGAAGGGACGAGCAGTACTTC. This gives the protein CASSLTSGRDEQYF. The chain carries TRBV27 and TRBJ2-7, with 9 bases fitting TRBD2. Trimming took 3 bases from V and 5 from J; bases not matched to a gene: 5. Germline CDR1 is MNHEY and CDR2 is SMNVEV (reference sequence). This CDR3 has 14 amino acids.

The DNA of the CDR3 is TGTGCCAGCAGTTTGTCGCAGGGGATCGAAAAACTGTTTTTT. It is translated as CASSLSQGIEKLFF. This chain connects TRBV27 to TRBJ1-4; maybe TRBD1 (6 bases). CDR3 length: 14 amino acids. Germline assignment: CDR1 MNHEY and CDR2 SMNVEV (reference sequence). V was shortened by 3 bases and J by 8 bases, with 13 bases between the two germline ends.

The CDR3: CASSPTGTSGNEQYF. Written as DNA, the CDR3 is TGTGCCAGCAGCCCAACCGGGACTAGCGGCAACGAGCAGTACTTC. The genes are TRBV7-9 and TRBJ2-5, with TRBD2 matching 11 bases. The DNA end is a closer match to TRBJ2-7, so the J assignment may be wrong. Germline lookup yields CDR1 SEHNR and CDR2 FQNEAQ (reference sequence). The CDR3 length is 15 residues.

The chain is built from TRBV7-2 and TRBJ2-1; TRBD2 is a possible D gene (5 bases). CDR1 and CDR2 from the germline V gene are SGHTA and FQGNSA. V was shortened by 6 bases and J by 8 bases, with 23 bases between the two germline ends. The CDR3 is made up of 16 amino acids. The DNA for the CDR3 is TGTGCCAGCAGTCCTAACCCGGTCGGGTCTAGCTATGAGCAGTTCTTC. Amino acid sequence: CASSPNPVGSSYEQFF.

The chain is built from TRBV4-3 and TRBJ1-2; weak D call: TRBD1 (6 bases). Trimming stripped 0 bases from V and 4 bases from J, with 12 bases between. The CDR3 loop spans 15 amino acids. Germline V gene lookup returns CDR1 LGHNA and CDR2 YSLEER. The CDR3 here is CASSQDQAGVYGYTF. The CDR3 coding sequence is TGCGCCAGCAGCCAAGATCAGGCAGGGGTCTATGGCTACACCTTC.

The V call is TRBV27, the J call TRBJ2-6; 8 nucleotides agree with TRBD1. V was clipped by 5 bases and J by 4 bases; unmatched bases: 4. The germline V gene has CDR1 MNHEY and CDR2 SMNVEV (reference sequence). There are 15 residues in the CDR3. The CDR3 DNA reads TGTGCCAGCAGTCAGACAGGGGTCGGGGCCAACGTCCTGACTTTC. Its translation is CASSQTGVGANVLTF.

V usage is TRBV18 and J usage is TRBJ2-1; 7 bases fit TRBD2. Per germline, CDR1 KGHSH and CDR2 LQKENI. V shed 5 bases and J 9 bases; nucleotides not matched to a gene: 22. The CDR3 consists of 18 residues. CDR3 region: CASSGLSTGGGITIEQFF. CDR3 bases: TGTGCCAGCTCAGGACTCTCTACGGGCGGGGGAATTACAATTGAGCAGTTCTTC. Based on the CDR3 plus reference TRBV18 and TRBJ2-1, the full variable domain is NAGVMQNPRHLVRRRGQEARLRCSPMKGHSHVYWYRQLPEEGLKFMVYLQKENIIDESGMPKERFSAEFPKEGPSILRIQQVVRGDSAAYFCASSGLSTGGGITIEQFFGPGTRLTVL.

The V gene is TRBV23-1, the J gene TRBJ1-4; D is uncertain. TRBV23-1 is an ORF; its function is uncertain. V shed 6 bases and J shed 8 bases, with 10 bases lying between them. The CDR3 runs 12 residues. CDR3 residues: CASSPWAEKLFF. The DNA for the CDR3 is TGCGCCAGCAGCCCATGGGCGGAAAAACTGTTTTTT.

The chain carries TRBV7-2 and TRBJ1-2, with TRBD1 matching over 8 bases. Germline CDR1 is SGHTA and CDR2 is FQGNSA. V lost 4 bases to trimming and J lost 7 bases; unmatched junction nucleotides: 8. This CDR3 is 14 amino acids long. The CDR3 DNA reads as TGTGCCAGCAGCTCACAGGGGGATAGAAGTGGCTACACCTTC. This translates into CASSSQGDRSGYTF.

In this sample, this clone turned up once. The V call is TRBV19, the J call TRBJ2-7; TRBD1 agrees at 7 bases. Trimming cost V 6 bases and J 3 bases; bases outside gene matches: 8. Germline V lookup: CDR1 LNHDA, CDR2 SQIVND (reference sequence). The CDR3 runs 14 residues. The CDR3 is CASSLGQLNYEQYF. Written as DNA, the CDR3 is TGTGCCAGTAGCCTGGGACAGTTAAACTACGAGCAGTACTTC. The whole variable domain, filled in from reference TRBV19 and TRBJ2-7, reads DGGITQSPKYLFRKEGQNVTLSCEQNLNHDAMYWYRQDPGQGLRLIYYSQIVNDFQKGDIAEGYSVSREKKESFPLTVTSAQKNPTAFYLCASSLGQLNYEQYFGPGTRLTVT.

This chain's CDR3 is CASSGTGAAFPYEQYF. Here the CDR3 DNA reads TGTGCCAGCAGTGGGACAGGGGCTGCGTTTCCCTACGAGCAGTACTTC. The rearrangement uses TRBV28 and TRBJ2-7; 10 nucleotides match TRBD1. Trimming took 5 bases from V and 2 from J; bases not matched to a gene: 9. The V gene's germline CDR1 is MDHEN and CDR2 SYDVKM. The CDR3 covers 16 residues.

This clone has a single count. V usage is TRBV1 and J usage is TRBJ2-3; TRBD2, the table's D call, was not compared with the DNA. TRBV1 is designated a pseudogene. This CDR3 spans 17 amino acids. The CDR3 nucleotides read TGCACCAGCAGCCTAGGGACTAGCGGGAGCACCACAGATACGCAGTATTTT. As protein: CTSSLGTSGSTTDTQYF.

This chain links TRBV11-3 with TRBJ2-1, with TRBD2 identical over 9 bases. CDR3 length: 15 amino acids. The V and J ends lost 4 bases and 6 bases, in that order; junction bases with no gene match: 7. From germline, CDR1 is SGHNT and CDR2 YENEEA. The CDR3 region is CASSSSSGVGNEQFF. CDR3 DNA sequence: TGTGCCAGCAGCTCCTCTAGCGGGGTAGGCAATGAGCAGTTCTTC.

This chain's CDR3 is CASSHSSGANVLTF. The CDR3 DNA reads TGTGCCAGCTCACACAGCTCTGGGGCCAACGTCCTGACTTTC. V usage is TRBV18 and J usage is TRBJ2-6, with unresolved D. Germline-derived CDR1 and CDR2 are KGHSH and LQKENI. This CDR3 region has 14 residues. The V end lost 4 bases, the J end lost 0 bases, and 4 bases lay between the germline ends.

This chain connects TRBV6-5 to TRBJ1-1, with D perhaps TRBD1 (5 bases). The germline gives CDR1 MNHEY, CDR2 SVGAGI. The CDR3 contains 14 residues. V was pared by 4 bases and J by 1 base, with 10 bases between. The CDR3 region is CASSSIGGNTEAFF. The DNA for the CDR3 is TGTGCCAGCAGTTCCATCGGGGGGAACACTGAAGCTTTCTTT.

V gene TRBV7-8 combines with J gene TRBJ2-7; 9 nucleotides agree with TRBD2. Germline CDR1 is SGHVS and CDR2 is FQNEAQ. Germline trimming cut 1 base from V and 4 bases from J; bases unmatched to any gene: 17. This CDR3 region has 19 residues. The CDR3 reads CASSLERGAKSGRKYEQYF. CDR3 DNA: TGTGCCAGCAGCTTAGAGAGGGGGGCGAAGAGCGGGAGGAAGTACGAGCAGTACTTC.

This chain uses TRBV29-1 with TRBJ1-2; possibly TRBD1 for D (6 bases). The CDR3 has 14 residues. Germline V gene sequence: CDR1 SQVTM, CDR2 ANQGSEA. The ends were cut back, 6 bases at V and 4 bases at J, with 18 bases in the middle. In DNA, the CDR3 is TGCAGCGTGGGGGGGGCAGGGTCAAGCTATGGCTACACCTTC. This gives the protein CSVGGAGSSYGYTF.

The genes are TRBV2 and TRBJ1-5, with 8 bases aligning to TRBD1. Per germline, CDR1 SNHLY and CDR2 FYNNEI. There are 13 residues in the CDR3. V was clipped by 7 bases and J by 9 bases; unmatched bases: 8. The CDR3 DNA follows: TGTGCCAGCACAGGACAGGGACTCCGGCCCCAGCATTTT. Protein: CASTGQGLRPQHF. Based on the CDR3 plus reference TRBV2 and TRBJ1-5, the full variable domain is EPEVTQTPSHQVTQMGQEVILRCVPISNHLYFYWYRQILGQKVEFLVSFYNNEISEKSEIFDDQFSVERPDGSNFTLKIRSTKLEDSAMYFCASTGQGLRPQHFGDGTRLSIL.

The rearrangement links TRBV29-1 to TRBJ1-1; weak D call: TRBD1 (6 bases). This CDR3 has 10 amino acids. The V end lost 4 bases, the J end lost 12 bases, and 12 bases lay between the germline ends. Germline V gene sequence: CDR1 SQVTM, CDR2 ANQGSEA. Here the CDR3 reads CSVGTVQTFF. CDR3 DNA sequence: TGCAGCGTTGGGACAGTGCAAACTTTCTTT.

In this sample, this clone turned up a few times. V is TRBV4-1 and J is TRBJ2-1; TRBD2 agrees at 13 bases. Trimming took 4 bases from V and 7 from J; bases not matched to a gene: 7. The CDR3 contains 16 residues. Germline values: CDR1 MGHRA, CDR2 YSYEKL. DNA of the CDR3: TGCGCCAGCAGCCGAGGACTAGCGGGAGATGAGAATGAGCAGTTCTTC. It is translated as CASSRGLAGDENEQFF.

This chain connects TRBV10-2 to TRBJ2-2; D not resolved. The CDR3 has 12 amino acids. Trimming took off 6 bases at V and 5 bases at J, with 7 bases between the two ends. CDR1 WSHSY and CDR2 SAAADI come from the germline V gene. CDR3 sequence reads: CASRTPTGELFF. CDR3 coding DNA: TGCGCCAGCAGGACTCCAACCGGGGAGCTGTTTTTT.